Given below is one T cell receptor beta chain in context. Which antigen it targets is not known. One base away there is no much larger clone; base qualities are not given. These data come from a study of T cell changes during pregnancy in multiple sclerosis (dated 2019 in TCRdb). A note on the overall study: The study examined how the T cell repertoire changed over the course of pregnancy in women with multiple sclerosis.

The library was produced with the immunoSEQ multiplex PCR assay. TCRdb mirrors the immuneACCESS table, restricted to in-frame sequences. Some clones are absent from its copies; in checked studies, under half trace to an unresolved V gene, and the reason for the others is unknown. Here the sample has 40,000 or so clones; about 92% occur a single time. The top ten clones comprise more than 0.6% of the sample. Including the terminal cysteine and phenylalanine, the CDR3 comprises 12 residues. Of all the DNA, just the CDR3 is kept, 36 bases in frame from base 1. The germline V gene encodes CDR1 MDHEN and CDR2 SYDVKM. V is pared back by 6 bases and J by 6 bases, with 9 bases lying between the germline termini.

Sequencing used CD4+ T cells from peripheral blood mononuclear cells, obtained in the third trimester of pregnancy. This TCR came from a female donor with multiple sclerosis, enrolled in a pregnancy study. The chain was built from TRBV28 and TRBJ2-1; the D gene is perhaps TRBD2, from 6 matching bases. The DNA sequence is as follows: TGTGCCAGCAGCCGACTAGGCAATGAGCAGTTCTTC. Its protein reads: CASSRLGNEQFF. With the portions outside the CDR3 filled from the reference TRBV28 and TRBJ2-1 genes, the complete variable region becomes DVKVTQSSRYLVKRTGEKVFLECVQDMDHENMFWYRQDPGLGLRLIYFSYDVKMKEKGDIPEGYSVSREKKERFSLILESASTNQTSMYLCASSRLGNEQFFGPGTRLTVL.